Here is one T cell receptor beta chain with its context. This sample stems from a study of blood T cell repertoires in COVID-19. As for the study in general: Collection of acute and convalescent COVID-19 samples took place in the United States, Italy and Spain. PBMCs, B-cell-depleted T cells, or T cells provided the cDNA or gDNA that made up the material.

Original processing notes: The assay estimated nucleated cells by amplifying reference gene primers. TCRdb's copy holds only in-frame clones and misses some; the assay was immunoSEQ multiplex PCR. The D gene and trimming were derived from the DNA, and the V and J assignments and clone size from that table. The repertoire includes around 100,000 clones, 70% to 90% of them detected once, and about 6.3% sits in the top ten. CDR1 and CDR2 (germline): LGHDT, YNNKEL (reference sequence). The trim removed 0 bases at V and 10 bases at J, leaving 10 bases unmatched. The CDR3 has 16 residues. The specimen was peripheral blood. This sequence joins TRBV3-1 (or the pseudogene TRBV3-2) and TRBJ2-1; 9 nucleotides line up with TRBD2. This TCR was recovered from an older woman with acute or convalescent COVID-19. CDR3 DNA sequence: TGTGCCAGCAGCCAAGACACGCTTACTAGCGGGCCAGAGCAGTTCTTC. It specifies CASSQDTLTSGPEQFF.